Shown below are 7 T cell receptor beta chains from a single sample sequenced in a study of STAT5B mutations in CD4+ large granular lymphocyte leukemia. TCRdb's table, derived via immunoSEQ multiplex PCR, lists solely in-frame clones and lacks some. The sample lists roughly 36,000 clones, 88% occurring once. The sequencing input was CD4+ T cells from blood buffy coats. The receptors here all came from a human donor in good health.

The V gene is TRBV5-5, the J gene TRBJ2-2; D remains unclear. CDR1 SGHKS and CDR2 YYEKEE come from the germline V gene (reference sequence). The CDR3 extends over 12 amino acids. The ends were cut back, 3 bases at V and 3 bases at J, with 3 bases in the middle. The CDR3 spells CASSSYTGELFF. The CDR3 DNA reads TGTGCCAGCAGCTCCTACACCGGGGAGCTGTTTTTT.

The sample holds one count of this clone. Different DNA sequences within this sample yield the same CDR3. The V call is TRBV7-6, the J call TRBJ2-7, with TRBD2 matching 10 bases. The germline V gene encodes CDR1 SGHVS and CDR2 FNYEAQ. CDR3 length equals 16 residues. V was clipped by 5 bases and J by 4 bases; unmatched bases: 11. CDR3 DNA: TGTGCCAGCAGCCACGCTCTAGCGGGAGCGAAATACGAGCAGTACTTC. Translation gives CASSHALAGAKYEQYF. The variable domain in full, completed from reference TRBV7-6 and TRBJ2-7, reads GAGVSQSPRYKVTKRGQDVALRCDPISGHVSLYWYRQALGQGPEFLTYFNYEAQQDKSGLPNDRFSAERPEGSISTLTIQRTEQRDSAMYRCASSHALAGAKYEQYFGPGTRLTVT.

The chain couples TRBV29-1 to TRBJ2-2, with 8 bases aligning to TRBD2. The CDR3 contains 13 residues. V dropped 7 bases and J dropped 2; count of bases not matched to a gene: 3. Germline loops: CDR1 SQVTM, CDR2 ANQGSEA. In DNA, the CDR3 is TGCAGCGCACTAGCGGCTAACACCGGGGAGCTGTTTTTT. Encoded protein: CSALAANTGELFF.

The chain employs TRBV4-3 and TRBJ2-1; maybe TRBD2 (6 bases). Germline assignment: CDR1 LGHNA and CDR2 YSLEER. This CDR3 is built from 18 residues. The germline V and J ends were trimmed by 1 base and 5 bases, with 21 bases remaining between them. The CDR3 here is CASSQGGVGEAGNNEQFF. Written as DNA, the CDR3 is TGCGCCAGCAGCCAAGGTGGTGTGGGGGAGGCGGGGAACAATGAGCAGTTCTTC.

The J gene is TRBJ2-7, the V gene TRBV4-1, with D perhaps TRBD1 (5 bases). Trimming pared 0 bases from V and 7 bases from J, leaving 16 bases between. Germline CDR1 and CDR2: MGHRA and YSYEKL. The CDR3 contains 15 residues. The CDR3 region is CASSQEGVRSTEQYF. The CDR3 nucleotides are TGCGCCAGCAGCCAAGAAGGGGTCAGGTCCACAGAGCAGTACTTC.

The count of this clone is one. The chain couples TRBV5-1 to TRBJ1-3; D may be TRBD1 (5 bases). The V and J ends lost 0 bases and 0 bases respectively, with 10 bases between them. Germline loops: CDR1 SGHRS, CDR2 YFSETQ. The CDR3 runs to 16 residues. The DNA of the CDR3 is TGCGCCAGCAGCTTGGCTCAGGGAAACTCTGGAAACACCATATATTTT. Translation gives CASSLAQGNSGNTIYF.

The J gene is TRBJ2-5, the V gene TRBV27, with 8 bases lining up with TRBD2. TRBJ2-7 matches the DNA end more closely, so the J call is doubtful. The CDR3 has 15 residues. Looked up from germline, CDR1 is MNHEY and CDR2 is SMNVEV (reference sequence). In nucleotides, the CDR3 is TGTGCCAGCAGTCCCCGGGGGGGCGGTGCCTACGAGCAGTACTTC. Translation: CASSPRGGGAYEQYF.